This TCR beta chain was captured in a study of metastatic and nonmetastatic thyroid tumors. Background on the study: Blood and tumor or nodule tissue repertoires from malignant and benign thyroid patients were compared. Study-wide results and limits: Significantly higher TCR beta diversity was reportedly seen in malignant thyroid tumors than benign nodules, in blood and tumor.

Thyroid surgery was performed in patients who had received no treatment beforehand. Germline loops: CDR1 MGHDK, CDR2 SYGVNS. With 10 bases removed from V and 1 base from J, the gap between germline ends came to 8 bases. This CDR3 has 11 amino acids. In the original workflow: Building a distant-metastasis classifier for papillary thyroid cancer drew on CDR3 differences across clinicopathological groups. TCRdb called clones again from the PCR reads with MiXCR. The V and J calls follow TCRdb's processing rather than the paper's. The sample lists 27,000 or so clones; over 15% were seen once. About this clone: Antigen specificity is unknown.

The clonotype comes from a male donor with papillary thyroid cancer or a benign thyroid nodule (not recorded which). Some clones in this sample may be carry-over from other donors' samples. The chain uses TRBV25-1 and TRBJ2-7; no reliable D call. The sample taken for sequencing was blood. CDR3 loop: CAIMGSYEQYF. The CDR3 DNA reads TGTGCCATCATGGGTTCCTACGAGCAGTACTTC.